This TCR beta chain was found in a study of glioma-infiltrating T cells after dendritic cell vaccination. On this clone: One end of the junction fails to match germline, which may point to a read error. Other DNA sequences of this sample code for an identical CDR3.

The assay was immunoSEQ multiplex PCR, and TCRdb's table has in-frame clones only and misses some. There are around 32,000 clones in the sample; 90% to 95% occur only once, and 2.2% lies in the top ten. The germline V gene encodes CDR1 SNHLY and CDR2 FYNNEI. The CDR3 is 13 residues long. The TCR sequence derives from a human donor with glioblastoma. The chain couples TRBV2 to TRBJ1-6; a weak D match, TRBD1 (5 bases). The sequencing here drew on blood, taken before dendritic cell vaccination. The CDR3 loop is CASREPGNSPLHF. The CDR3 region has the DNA TGTGCCAGCAGGGAACCAGGGAATTCCCCCCTCCACTTT.